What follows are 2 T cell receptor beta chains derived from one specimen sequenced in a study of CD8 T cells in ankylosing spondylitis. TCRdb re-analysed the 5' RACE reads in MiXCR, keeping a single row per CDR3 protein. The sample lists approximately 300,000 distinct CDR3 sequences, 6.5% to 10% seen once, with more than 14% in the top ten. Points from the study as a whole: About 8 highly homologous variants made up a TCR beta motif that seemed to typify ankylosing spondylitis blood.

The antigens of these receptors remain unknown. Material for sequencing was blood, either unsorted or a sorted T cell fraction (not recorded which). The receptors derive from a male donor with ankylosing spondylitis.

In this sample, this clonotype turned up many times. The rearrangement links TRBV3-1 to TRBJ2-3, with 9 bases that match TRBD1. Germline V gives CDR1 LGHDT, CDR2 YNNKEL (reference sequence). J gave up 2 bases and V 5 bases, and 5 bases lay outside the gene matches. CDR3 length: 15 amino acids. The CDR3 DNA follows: TGTGCCAGCAGCTTCGGGACAGGGACCACAGATACGCAGTATTTT. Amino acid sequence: CASSFGTGTTDTQYF.

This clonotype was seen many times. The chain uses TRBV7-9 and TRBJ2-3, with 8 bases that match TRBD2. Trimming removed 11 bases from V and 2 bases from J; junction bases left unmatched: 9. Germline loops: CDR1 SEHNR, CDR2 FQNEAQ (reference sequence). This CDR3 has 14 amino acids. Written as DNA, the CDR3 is TGTGCCCCGGGGGGGCCCTTGTACACAGATACGCAGTATTTT. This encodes CAPGGPLYTDTQYF.